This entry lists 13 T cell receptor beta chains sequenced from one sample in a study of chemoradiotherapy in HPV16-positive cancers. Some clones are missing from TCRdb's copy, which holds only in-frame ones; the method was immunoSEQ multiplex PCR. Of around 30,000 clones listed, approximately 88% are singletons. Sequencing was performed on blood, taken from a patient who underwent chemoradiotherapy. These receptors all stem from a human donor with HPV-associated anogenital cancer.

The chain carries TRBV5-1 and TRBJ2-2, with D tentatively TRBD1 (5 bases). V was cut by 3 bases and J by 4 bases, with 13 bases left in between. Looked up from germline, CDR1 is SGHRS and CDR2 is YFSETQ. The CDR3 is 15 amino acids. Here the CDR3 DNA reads TGCGCCAGCAGCTCAATGGGGCCCAGCACCGGGGAGCTGTTTTTT. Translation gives CASSSMGPSTGELFF. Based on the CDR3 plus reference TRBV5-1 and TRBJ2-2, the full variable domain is KAGVTQTPRYLIKTRGQQVTLSCSPISGHRSVSWYQQTPGQGLQFLFEYFSETQRNKGNFPGRFSGRQFSNSRSEMNVSTLELGDSALYLCASSSMGPSTGELFFGEGSRLTVL.

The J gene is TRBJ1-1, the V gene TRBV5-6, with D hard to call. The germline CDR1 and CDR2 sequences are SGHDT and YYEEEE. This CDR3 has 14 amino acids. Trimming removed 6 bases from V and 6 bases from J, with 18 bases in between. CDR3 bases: TGTGCCAGCATGTATCTGGGGTCGTTGGCTGAAGCTTTCTTT. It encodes CASMYLGSLAEAFF.

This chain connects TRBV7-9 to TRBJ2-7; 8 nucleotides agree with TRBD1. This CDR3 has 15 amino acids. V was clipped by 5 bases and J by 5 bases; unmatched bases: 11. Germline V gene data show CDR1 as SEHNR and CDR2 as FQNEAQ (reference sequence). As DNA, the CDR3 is TGTGCCAGCAGCCAAAGGGGACAGGTAACCAACGAGCAGTACTTC. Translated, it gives CASSQRGQVTNEQYF.

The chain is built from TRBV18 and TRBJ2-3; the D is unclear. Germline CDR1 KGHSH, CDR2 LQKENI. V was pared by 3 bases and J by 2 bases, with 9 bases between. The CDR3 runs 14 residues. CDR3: CASSPAGLTDTQYF. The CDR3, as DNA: TGTGCCAGCTCACCCGCCGGCCTCACAGATACGCAGTATTTT. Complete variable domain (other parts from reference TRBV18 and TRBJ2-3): NAGVMQNPRHLVRRRGQEARLRCSPMKGHSHVYWYRQLPEEGLKFMVYLQKENIIDESGMPKERFSAEFPKEGPSILRIQQVVRGDSAAYFCASSPAGLTDTQYFGPGTRLTVL.

In DNA form, the CDR3 reads TGTGCCAGCTCGACAGGGGAGGCTTTCTTT. Its protein product is CASSTGEAFF. The chain recombines TRBV28 with TRBJ1-1; 8 positions agree with TRBD1. V gave up 8 bases and J gave up 11 bases; unmatched junction bases: 4. The CDR3 totals 10 residues. Germline V lookup: CDR1 MDHEN, CDR2 SYDVKM. Full variable domain (missing parts from reference TRBV28 and TRBJ1-1): DVKVTQSSRYLVKRTGEKVFLECVQDMDHENMFWYRQDPGLGLRLIYFSYDVKMKEKGDIPEGYSVSREKKERFSLILESASTNQTSMYLCASSTGEAFFGQGTRLTVV.

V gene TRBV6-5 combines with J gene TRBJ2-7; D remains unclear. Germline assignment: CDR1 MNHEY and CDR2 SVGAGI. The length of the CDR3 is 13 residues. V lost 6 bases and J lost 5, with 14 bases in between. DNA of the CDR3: TGTGCCAGCAGGAGGTTTGGATCAGACGAGCAGTACTTC. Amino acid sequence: CASRRFGSDEQYF.

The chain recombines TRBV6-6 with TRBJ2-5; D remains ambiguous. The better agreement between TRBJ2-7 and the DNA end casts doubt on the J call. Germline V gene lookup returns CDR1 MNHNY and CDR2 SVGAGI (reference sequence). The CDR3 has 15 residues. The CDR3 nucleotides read TGTGCCAGCAGTTACCACAGCCCCTCAACCTACGAGCAGTACTTC. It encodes CASSYHSPSTYEQYF.

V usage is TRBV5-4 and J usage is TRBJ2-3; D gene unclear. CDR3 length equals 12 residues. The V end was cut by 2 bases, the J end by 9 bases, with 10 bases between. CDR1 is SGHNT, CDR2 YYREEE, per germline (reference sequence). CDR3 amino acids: CASSFNSPTQYF. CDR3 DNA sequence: TGTGCCAGCAGCTTCAACAGTCCGACGCAGTATTTT.

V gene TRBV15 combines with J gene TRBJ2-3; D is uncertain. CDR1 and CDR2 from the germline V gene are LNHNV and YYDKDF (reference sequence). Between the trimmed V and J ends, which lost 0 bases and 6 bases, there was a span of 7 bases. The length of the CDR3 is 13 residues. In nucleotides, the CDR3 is TGTGCCACCAGCAGAGATTGGTATGATACGCAGTATTTT. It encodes CATSRDWYDTQYF.

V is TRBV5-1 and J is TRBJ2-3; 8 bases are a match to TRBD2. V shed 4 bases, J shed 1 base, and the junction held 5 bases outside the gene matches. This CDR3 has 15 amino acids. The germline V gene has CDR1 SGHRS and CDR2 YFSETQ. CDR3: CASSLSGDRTDTQYF. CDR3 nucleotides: TGCGCCAGCAGCCTTAGCGGGGACCGCACAGATACGCAGTATTTT. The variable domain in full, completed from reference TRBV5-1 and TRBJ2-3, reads KAGVTQTPRYLIKTRGQQVTLSCSPISGHRSVSWYQQTPGQGLQFLFEYFSETQRNKGNFPGRFSGRQFSNSRSEMNVSTLELGDSALYLCASSLSGDRTDTQYFGPGTRLTVL.

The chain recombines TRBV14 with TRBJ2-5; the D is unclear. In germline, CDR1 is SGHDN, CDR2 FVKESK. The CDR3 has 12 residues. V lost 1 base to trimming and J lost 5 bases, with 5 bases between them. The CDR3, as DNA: TGTGCCAGCAGCCAAGTTGGGGAGACCCAGTACTTC. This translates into CASSQVGETQYF. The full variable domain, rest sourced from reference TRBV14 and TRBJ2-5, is EAGVTQFPSHSVIEKGQTVTLRCDPISGHDNLYWYRRVMGKEIKFLLHFVKESKQDESGMPNNRFLAERTGGTYSTLKVQPAELEDSGVYFCASSQVGETQYFGPGTRLLVL.

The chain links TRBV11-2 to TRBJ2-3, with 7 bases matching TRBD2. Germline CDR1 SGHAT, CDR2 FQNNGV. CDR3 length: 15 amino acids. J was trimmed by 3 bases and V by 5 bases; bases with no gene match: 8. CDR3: CASSPSGIGTDTQYF. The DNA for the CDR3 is TGTGCCAGCAGCCCAAGCGGGATAGGGACAGATACGCAGTATTTT. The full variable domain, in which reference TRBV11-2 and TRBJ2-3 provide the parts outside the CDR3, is EAGVAQSPRYKIIEKRQSVAFWCNPISGHATLYWYQQILGQGPKLLIQFQNNGVVDDSQLPKDRFSAERLKGVDSTLKIQPAKLEDSAVYLCASSPSGIGTDTQYFGPGTRLTVL.

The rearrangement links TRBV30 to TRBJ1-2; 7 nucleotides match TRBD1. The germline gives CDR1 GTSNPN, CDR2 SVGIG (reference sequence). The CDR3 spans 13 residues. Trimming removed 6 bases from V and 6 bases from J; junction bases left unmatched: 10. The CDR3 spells CACVGGGPDGYTF. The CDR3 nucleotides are TGTGCCTGCGTAGGAGGGGGCCCTGATGGCTACACCTTC.